Below are 24 T cell receptor beta chains sequenced from a single sample in a study of PD-1 blockade in classical Hodgkin lymphoma (dated by TCRdb to the early 2020s). The method was the immunoSEQ multiplex PCR assay. In its TCRdb copy, this immuneACCESS table keeps in-frame sequences only and misses some clones. Where compared with another copy, unresolved V genes explain less than half of these, and the others have no known cause. The sample table contains 80,000 to 100,000 clones; only one count was recorded for about 93% of them. The ten largest clones add up to 2% of the sample. Per the publication, the time point label means: cycle 4 day 1 (C4D1), after more than 5 weeks of nivolumab. Every trial patient had relapsed following autologous stem cell transplantation, and prior brentuximab vedotin exposure was what differed among cohorts A, B and C. The sample was peripheral blood mononuclear cells (PBMCs), taken before the fourth cycle of nivolumab. These receptors were obtained from a human donor with classical Hodgkin lymphoma.

The chain couples TRBV7-2 to TRBJ2-3; D is perhaps TRBD1 or TRBD2 (5 bases each). V gave up 1 base and J gave up 3 bases, with 14 bases separating them. Germline V lookup: CDR1 SGHTA, CDR2 FQGNSA. The CDR3 runs 16 residues. CDR3 protein: CASSLGGTAVTDTQYF. The DNA of the CDR3 is TGTGCCAGCAGCTTAGGAGGGACGGCAGTGACAGATACGCAGTATTTT.

The gene calls are TRBV9 and TRBJ2-7, with a tentative D call TRBD1 (6 bases). The CDR3 consists of 16 residues. V was cut by 0 bases and J by 5 bases, with 18 bases left in between. Germline V gives CDR1 SGDLS, CDR2 YYNGEE. CDR3 sequence: CASSVGSQGTSNEQYF. DNA of the CDR3: TGTGCCAGCAGCGTAGGATCCCAGGGGACGAGCAACGAGCAGTACTTC.

The chain uses TRBV19 and TRBJ1-1; TRBD1 matches at 9 bases. CDR3 length: 16 amino acids. The germline V gene has CDR1 LNHDA and CDR2 SQIVND (reference sequence). V lost 8 bases, J lost 8 bases, and 18 bases stayed unmatched. CDR3 amino acids: CASRLTGGIPSGEAFF. Written as DNA, the CDR3 is TGTGCCAGTCGCCTGACAGGGGGAATCCCATCCGGAGAAGCTTTCTTT.

The V call is TRBV28, the J call TRBJ2-4, with 8 bases fitting TRBD2. Germline-derived CDR1 and CDR2 are MDHEN and SYDVKM. Germline trimming cut 0 bases from V and 4 bases from J; bases unmatched to any gene: 2. The CDR3 runs 15 residues. CDR3 residues: CASSLWSSGKNIQYF. In nucleotides, the CDR3 is TGTGCCAGCAGTTTATGGTCTAGCGGGAAAAACATTCAGTACTTC.

V is TRBV6-6 and J is TRBJ1-2; D remains ambiguous. The CDR3 totals 16 residues. CDR1 is MNHNY, CDR2 SVGAGI, per germline (reference sequence). V was trimmed by 0 bases and J by 0 bases, leaving 11 bases between them. CDR3 residues: CASSYSSWETNYGYTF. CDR3 nucleotides: TGTGCCAGCAGTTACTCAAGTTGGGAGACTAACTATGGCTACACCTTC.

The chain carries TRBV19 and TRBJ2-3, with D unclear. The CDR3 runs 11 residues. The germline gives CDR1 LNHDA, CDR2 SQIVND (reference sequence). V lost 7 bases to trimming and J lost 7 bases, with 9 bases between them. The CDR3 loop reads CASTPKNTQYF. Here the CDR3 DNA reads TGTGCCAGTACCCCGAAAAATACGCAGTATTTT.

The V call is TRBV28, the J call TRBJ2-7; 10 bases align to TRBD2. V was clipped by 7 bases and J by 7 bases; unmatched bases: 16. CDR3 length: 16 residues. The germline gives CDR1 MDHEN, CDR2 SYDVKM. The CDR3 sequence: CASKRASGSAPWEQYF. CDR3 nucleotides: TGTGCCAGCAAAAGGGCTAGCGGGAGTGCCCCATGGGAGCAGTACTTC.

This rearrangement joins TRBV28 to TRBJ1-1, with TRBD1 matching 9 bases. The trim removed 5 bases at V and 0 bases at J, leaving 13 bases unmatched. This CDR3 is built from 18 residues. CDR1 and CDR2 (germline): MDHEN, SYDVKM. Written as DNA, the CDR3 is TGTGCCAGCAGTGTAACAGGGGGCGTCATTGGAATGAACACTGAAGCTTTCTTT. Residues: CASSVTGGVIGMNTEAFF. The full variable domain, with the rest looked up from reference TRBV28 and TRBJ1-1, is DVKVTQSSRYLVKRTGEKVFLECVQDMDHENMFWYRQDPGLGLRLIYFSYDVKMKEKGDIPEGYSVSREKKERFSLILESASTNQTSMYLCASSVTGGVIGMNTEAFFGQGTRLTVV.

J is TRBJ1-2 and V is TRBV7-2; 8 bases are a match to TRBD1. Germline CDR1 reads SGHTA; CDR2 reads FQGNSA. J was trimmed by 1 base and V by 1 base; bases with no gene match: 8. The CDR3 contains 17 residues. The CDR3 nucleotides are TGTGCCAGCAGCTTAGTCGGGACAGGACTCCATAACTATGGCTACACCTTC. Residues: CASSLVGTGLHNYGYTF.

The chain is built from TRBV18 and TRBJ2-1; TRBD1 agrees at 9 bases. This CDR3 has 14 amino acids. Germline CDR1 is KGHSH and CDR2 is LQKENI. J gave up 6 bases and V 8 bases, and 8 bases lay outside the gene matches. CDR3 region: CASHPGTGSNEQFF. As DNA, the CDR3 is TGTGCCAGCCACCCCGGGACAGGGAGCAATGAGCAGTTCTTC. Complete variable domain (other parts from reference TRBV18 and TRBJ2-1): NAGVMQNPRHLVRRRGQEARLRCSPMKGHSHVYWYRQLPEEGLKFMVYLQKENIIDESGMPKERFSAEFPKEGPSILRIQQVVRGDSAAYFCASHPGTGSNEQFFGPGTRLTVL.

The chain has TRBV7-6 and TRBJ1-6; D gene uncertain. The length of the CDR3 is 10 residues. The V and J ends lost 6 bases and 16 bases respectively, with 10 bases between them. CDR1 and CDR2 from the germline V gene are SGHVS and FNYEAQ. The DNA for the CDR3 is TGTGCCAGCAGAGAAGATCAACTCCACTTT. Its protein is CASREDQLHF.

The chain has TRBV30 and TRBJ1-2; D call uncertain. CDR3 length: 17 residues. Trimming took 2 bases from V and 5 from J, leaving 24 bases between them. Looked up from germline, CDR1 is GTSNPN and CDR2 is SVGIG (reference sequence). The DNA for the CDR3 is TGTGCCTGGAGTAAAGAGAGGACGCTACCTTCTGAATATGGCTACACCTTC. This translates into CAWSKERTLPSEYGYTF.

The chain links TRBV30 to TRBJ1-2; perhaps TRBD1 as D (5 bases). Trimming pared 0 bases from V and 5 bases from J, leaving 10 bases between. Germline values: CDR1 GTSNPN, CDR2 SVGIG (reference sequence). The CDR3 covers 13 residues. The CDR3 sequence: CAWSVDSGYGYTF. In nucleotides, the CDR3 is TGTGCCTGGAGTGTAGACAGCGGATATGGCTACACCTTC.

The chain couples TRBV19 to TRBJ2-1, with 10 positions matching TRBD1. The junction had 4 bases not matched to a gene; V was cut back by 4 bases and J by 1 base. The germline V gene encodes CDR1 LNHDA and CDR2 SQIVND (reference sequence). This CDR3 has 16 residues. The CDR3 sequence: CASSTPDRGSYNEQFF. As DNA, the CDR3 is TGTGCCAGTAGTACCCCGGACAGGGGGTCCTACAATGAGCAGTTCTTC.

With respect to this clone: At one end, the junction sequence differs from germline, possibly due to a read error. This chain connects TRBV6-5 to TRBJ2-7; the match to TRBD2 covers 7 bases. Germline loops: CDR1 MNHEY, CDR2 SVGAGI. The CDR3 contains 12 residues. The CDR3 protein is CASGYGGGEQYF. The CDR3 nucleotides read TGTGCCAGCGGTTACGGCGGGGGCGAGCAGTACTTC.

The chain is built from TRBV11-2 and TRBJ1-1; 9 nucleotides agree with TRBD1. This CDR3 region has 16 residues. V was clipped by 5 bases and J by 0 bases; unmatched bases: 7. The V gene's germline CDR1 is SGHAT and CDR2 FQNNGV. CDR3 region: CASSPGQGLMNTEAFF. CDR3 coding DNA: TGTGCCAGCAGCCCAGGACAGGGGCTAATGAACACTGAAGCTTTCTTT.

V usage is TRBV9 and J usage is TRBJ2-7, with a possible D match to TRBD1 (6 bases). This CDR3 contains 13 residues. Germline V CDR1 and CDR2: SGDLS, YYNGEE. V was trimmed by 4 bases and J by 2 bases, leaving 10 bases between them. The CDR3 DNA is TGTGCCAGCAGCCCCGGGACACCCTACGAGCAGTACTTC. Translation: CASSPGTPYEQYF. Combining the CDR3 with reference TRBV9 and TRBJ2-7 gives the whole variable domain DSGVTQTPKHLITATGQRVTLRCSPRSGDLSVYWYQQSLDQGLQFLIQYYNGEERAKGNILERFSAQQFPDLHSELNLSSLELGDSALYFCASSPGTPYEQYFGPGTRLTVT.

The chain has TRBV5-1 and TRBJ1-1; D call uncertain. Germline-derived CDR1 and CDR2 are SGHRS and YFSETQ. The CDR3 totals 15 residues. The V gene lost 0 bases and the J gene lost 6 bases, with 15 bases spanning the gap. The CDR3 DNA is TGCGCCAGCAGCTTGGATGGGCTTTATCTTCCTGAAGCTTTCTTT. Its translation is CASSLDGLYLPEAFF. Based on the CDR3 plus reference TRBV5-1 and TRBJ1-1, the full variable domain is KAGVTQTPRYLIKTRGQQVTLSCSPISGHRSVSWYQQTPGQGLQFLFEYFSETQRNKGNFPGRFSGRQFSNSRSEMNVSTLELGDSALYLCASSLDGLYLPEAFFGQGTRLTVV.

The chain couples TRBV10-3 to TRBJ2-7; D might be TRBD1 (5 bases). The germline V gene encodes CDR1 ENHRY and CDR2 SYGVKD. The CDR3 is made up of 14 amino acids. Deletions cut 7 bases from V and 0 bases from J, with 13 bases between. The CDR3 nucleotides are TGTGCCATCACGCCAGGCCAGGGCTCCTACGAGCAGTACTTC. Translated, it gives CAITPGQGSYEQYF.

The chain uses TRBV20-1 and TRBJ2-5; D is unclear. This CDR3 spans 10 amino acids. Germline V gene sequence: CDR1 DFQATT, CDR2 SNEGSKA (reference sequence). The ends were cut back, 5 bases at V and 2 bases at J, with 3 bases in the middle. This CDR3 is CSAAQETQYF. CDR3 bases: TGCAGTGCTGCTCAAGAGACCCAGTACTTC.

This chain links TRBV9 with TRBJ2-3, with D uncertain. This CDR3 is 13 amino acids long. V dropped 2 bases and J dropped 6 bases, with 10 bases sitting between them. Germline lookup yields CDR1 SGDLS and CDR2 YYNGEE. CDR3 DNA sequence: TGTGCCAGCAGCGTCGAGATGCCGGATACGCAGTATTTT. This translates into CASSVEMPDTQYF.

This chain uses TRBV28 with TRBJ1-5; no clear D gene. Germline assignment: CDR1 MDHEN and CDR2 SYDVKM. The CDR3 is 12 amino acids. Trimming stripped 6 bases from V and 4 bases from J, with 7 bases between. The CDR3 protein is CASSPPNQPQHF. The CDR3 DNA reads as TGTGCCAGCAGCCCCCCGAATCAGCCCCAGCATTTT.

The chain employs TRBV6-5 and TRBJ2-7, with TRBD2 matching over 10 bases. The CDR3 runs 15 residues. The germline V gene has CDR1 MNHEY and CDR2 SVGAGI. Trimming removed 4 bases from V and 7 bases from J; junction bases left unmatched: 10. The CDR3 DNA sequence: TGTGCCAGCAGTTCCGGGACTAGCGCCGTTATGGAGCAGTACTTC. Translated, it gives CASSSGTSAVMEQYF.

The chain combines TRBV5-1 with TRBJ2-5, with 7 bases aligning to TRBD2. The J call is doubtful: the DNA matches TRBJ2-7 better. CDR1 and CDR2 from the germline V gene are SGHRS and YFSETQ. The CDR3 spans 18 residues. The CDR3 DNA sequence: TGCGCCAGCAAATTAGAACCGGGGGGAAGAGCCTACTCCTACGAGCAGTACTTC. Translating gives CASKLEPGGRAYSYEQYF.